This T cell receptor beta chain emerged from a study of a mutant IDH1 vaccine in newly diagnosed glioma. Study details: Patients got their first vaccination 4-6 weeks after radiotherapy alone, or with temozolomide cycles. Mean patient age was around 40 years; approximately 62% were male and around 40% female.

The V and J ends lost 5 bases and 3 bases respectively, with 16 bases between them. The CDR3 extends over 15 amino acids. CDR1 and CDR2 (germline): SGHTA, FQGNSA. Using immunoSEQ multiplex PCR, the repertoire was profiled, and TCRdb retains in-frame clones only, with some absent. Of about 32,000 clones in the sample, 80% were seen once. Comment on this clone: Antigen: not known.

Time point given: week 35, safety follow-up. Doses of 300 ug of mutant IDH1 20-mer peptide were given with topical imiquimod. The receptor comes from a man aged 40-55 years with glioma. Some clones in this sample may be carry-over from other donors' samples. This rearrangement joins TRBV7-2 to TRBJ2-5, with D tentatively TRBD1 (6 bases). Sample: PBMCs, taken from a glioma patient whose treatment included an IDH1 peptide vaccine. The DNA for the CDR3 is TGTGCCAGCAGCCAGGATGGACAGATTGAAGAGACCCAGTACTTC. Translating gives CASSQDGQIEETQYF.